This TCR beta chain was captured by sequencing in a study of shared clonotypes between healthy human individuals. Original processing notes: Filtering of immunoSEQ junctional sequences could not match full-length read filtering. Only in-frame clones appear in the TCRdb table, and some are missing; sequencing was by immunoSEQ multiplex PCR. V and J calls plus clone size are reproduced from that table; the DNA served to infer D and trimming. The sample carries about 2.1 million clones, around 95% recorded once. In the case of this clone: Its specificity is not known.

The naive CD8 subset, CD45RO-negative cells positively selected for CCR7, excluded terminally differentiated effector memory CD45RA+ cells. Caucasian adults living in Nashville, Tennessee, provided all samples. Germline V CDR1 and CDR2: SGHVS, FQNEAQ. This CDR3 is 15 amino acids long. V was trimmed by 0 bases and J by 3 bases, leaving 11 bases between them. Study-wide results and caveats: Naive subsets typically showed greater estimated richness than memory subsets.

The chain employs TRBV7-8 and TRBJ1-2, with a possible D match to TRBD1 (6 bases). The specimen was naive CD8+ T cells from PBMCs. The origin of this receptor is a man younger than 30 in good health. Some clones in this sample may be carry-over from other donors' samples. The CDR3 sequence: CASSLALTGYYGYTF. The DNA of the CDR3 is TGTGCCAGCAGCTTAGCTCTGACAGGTTACTATGGCTACACCTTC. The whole variable domain, filled in from reference TRBV7-8 and TRBJ1-2, reads GAGVSQSPRYKVAKRGQDVALRCDPISGHVSLFWYQQALGQGPEFLTYFQNEAQLDKSGLPSDRFFAERPEGSVSTLKIQRTQQEDSAVYLCASSLALTGYYGYTFGSGTRLTVV.